The 2 T cell receptor beta chains reported below all come from one sample, sequenced in a study of human T cells and chemical hapten exposure. One entry per CDR3 protein, called by TCRdb with MiXCR from the RACE reads. The sample holds 85,000 to 95,000 distinct CDR3 sequences; 11% are singletons and the top ten take under 2.5%. The time point was: patch test 2, 6 weeks after DPC sensitization. Treatment indicated: therapeutic diphenylcyclopropenone sensitization with weekly scalp DPC. Here the sequenced sample was whole blood, taken in connection with sensitization to the hapten diphenylcyclopropenone (DPC). These receptors were taken from a man aged 40-50 years with alopecia areata. Some clones in this sample may be carry-over from other donors' samples.

This clonotype was observed a handful of times. The chain carries TRBV20-1 and TRBJ1-5, with 9 bases fitting TRBD1. Per germline, CDR1 DFQATT and CDR2 SNEGSKA (reference sequence). Trimming removed 6 bases from V and 4 bases from J; junction bases left unmatched: 10. The CDR3 consists of 15 residues. The CDR3 DNA reads as TGCAGTGCCCGAGCCGGGACAGGGACTAATCAGCCCCAGCATTTT. Its translation: CSARAGTGTNQPQHF.

With regard to this clonotype: One junction end disagrees with the germline gene, perhaps due to a read error. This chain connects TRBV28 to TRBJ2-7; D call uncertain. Germline V gene lookup returns CDR1 MDHEN and CDR2 SYDVKM. The CDR3 length is 12 residues. CDR3 bases: TGTGCCAGCAGTGTGATAGGGTACGAGCAGAACTTC. Protein sequence: CASSVIGYEQNF.